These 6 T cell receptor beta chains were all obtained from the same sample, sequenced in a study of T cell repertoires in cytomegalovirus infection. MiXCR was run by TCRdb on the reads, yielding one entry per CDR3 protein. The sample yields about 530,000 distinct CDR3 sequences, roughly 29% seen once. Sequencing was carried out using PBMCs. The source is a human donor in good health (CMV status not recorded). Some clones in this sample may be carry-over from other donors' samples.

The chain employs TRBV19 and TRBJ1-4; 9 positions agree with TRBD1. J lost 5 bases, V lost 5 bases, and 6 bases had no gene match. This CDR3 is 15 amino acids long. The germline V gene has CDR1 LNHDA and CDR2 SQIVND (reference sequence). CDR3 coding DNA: TGTGCCAGTAGTGGGGGGACAGGGCGGAATGAAAAACTGTTTTTT. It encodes CASSGGTGRNEKLFF.

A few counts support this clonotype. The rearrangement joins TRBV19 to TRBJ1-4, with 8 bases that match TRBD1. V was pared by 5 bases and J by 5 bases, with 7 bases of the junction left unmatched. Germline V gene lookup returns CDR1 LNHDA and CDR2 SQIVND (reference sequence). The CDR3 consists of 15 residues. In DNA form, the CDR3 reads TGTGCCAGTAGTCCATCAGGGGGCGCGAATGAAAAACTGTTTTTT. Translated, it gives CASSPSGGANEKLFF.

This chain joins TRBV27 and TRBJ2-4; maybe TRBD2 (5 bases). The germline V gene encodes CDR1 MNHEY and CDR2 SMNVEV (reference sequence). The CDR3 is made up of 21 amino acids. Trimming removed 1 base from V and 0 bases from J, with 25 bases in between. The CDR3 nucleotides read TGTGCCAGCAGTTTATTCACTGCGGCCATTAGGAGGACCATAGCCAAAAACATTCAGTACTTC. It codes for CASSLFTAAIRRTIAKNIQYF.

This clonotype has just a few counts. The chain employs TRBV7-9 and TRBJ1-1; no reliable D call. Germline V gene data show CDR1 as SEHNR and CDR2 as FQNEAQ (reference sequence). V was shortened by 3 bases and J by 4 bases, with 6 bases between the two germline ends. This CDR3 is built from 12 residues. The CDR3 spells CASSFTVTEAFF. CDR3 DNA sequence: TGTGCCAGCAGCTTTACCGTCACTGAAGCTTTCTTT.

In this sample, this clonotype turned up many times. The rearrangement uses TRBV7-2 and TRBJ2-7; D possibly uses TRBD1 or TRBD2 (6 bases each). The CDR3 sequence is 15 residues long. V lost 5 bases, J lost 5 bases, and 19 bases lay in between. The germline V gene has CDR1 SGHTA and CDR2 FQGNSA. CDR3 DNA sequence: TGTGCCAGCAGCCCACAAGGGGGGATCGGGAACGAGCAGTACTTC. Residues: CASSPQGGIGNEQYF.

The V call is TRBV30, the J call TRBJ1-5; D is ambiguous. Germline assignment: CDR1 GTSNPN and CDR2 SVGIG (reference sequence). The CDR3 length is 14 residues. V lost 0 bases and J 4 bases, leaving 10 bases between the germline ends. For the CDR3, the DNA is TGTGCCTGGAGTGTAGGGCAGAGAAATCAGCCCCAGCATTTT. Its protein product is CAWSVGQRNQPQHF. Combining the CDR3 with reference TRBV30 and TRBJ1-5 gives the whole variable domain SQTIHQWPATLVQPVGSPLSLECTVEGTSNPNLYWYRQAAGRGLQLLFYSVGIGQISSEVPQNLSASRPQDRQFILSSKKLLLSDSGFYLCAWSVGQRNQPQHFGDGTRLSIL.